This paragraph covers one TCR beta chain sequence. Its target is not known. The data were obtained in a study of T cells in Graves' hyperthyroidism and ophthalmopathy. Study-wide context: Blood from the periphery was taken at initial diagnosis, before any treatment.

Amplification of TCR beta CDR3 regions was performed using RNA transcripts as template. In the first-round RT-PCR of the TCR CDR3, the HTBI primer set was used. TCRdb independently ran MiXCR on the multiplex PCR reads; one entry per CDR3 protein. This table holds about half a million distinct CDR3 sequences, just under 20% found once. General study findings and limits: Blood also showed most of the thyroid clonotypes that were expanded above 0.001.

V gave up 8 bases and J gave up 5 bases; unmatched junction bases: 5. CDR1 and CDR2 (germline): ENHRY, SYGVKD. The CDR3 is 14 amino acids. Ophthalmopathy in the patients scored at least 3 on Clinical Activity Score and at least 4 on NOSPECS grade, lasting under 3 months. The rearrangement links TRBV10-3 to TRBJ2-5; 13 positions match TRBD2. The sequenced material came from blood. The source of this sequence is a man aged 35 to 55 with Graves' ophthalmopathy. The CDR3 DNA follows: TGTGCCATCCGGGGGACTAGCGGGATGGAGACCCAGTACTTC. This codes for CAIRGTSGMETQYF.